Listed below are T cell receptor beta chains from one sample, sequenced in a study of blood T cell repertoires in COVID-19. Generated by immunoSEQ multiplex PCR, the TCRdb table keeps only in-frame clones and is missing some. This sample has 110,000 to 150,000 clones, with around three quarters found just once. The sample consisted of peripheral blood. The receptor set was obtained from a man aged 45-65 years with active or convalescent COVID-19. Each CDR3 is given with its conserved first and last residue. A D gene is named only where the DNA matches it firmly. Clone size is given for some rows only: seen once, a few or many times, or a class if the clone is expanded.

TGTGCCAGCAGCTCCCTAGCGGATAGCACAGATACGCAGTATTTT,CASSSLADSTDTQYF,15,TRBD2,once,TRBV7-2,TRBJ2-3
TGTGCCAGTAGTAGCGGGAGCGCCTACGAGCAGTACTTC,CASSSGSAYEQYF,13,TRBD2,few,TRBV19,TRBJ2-7
TGTGCCAGCAGTTTATTGGGGGGAGTGGGGACCGGGGAGCTGTTTTTT,CASSLLGGVGTGELFF,16,NA,few,TRBV27,TRBJ2-2
TGTGCCAGCAGTTTGCAGGGGCTCGGTGTATACGAGCAGTACTTC,CASSLQGLGVYEQYF,15,NA,NA,TRBV27,TRBJ2-7
TGCGCCAGCAGTGAGTCGAGAGACGGGGAGGGCACTGAAGCTTTCTTT,CASSESRDGEGTEAFF,16,NA,NA,TRBV10-1,TRBJ1-1
TGTGCCAGCAGTGCTCCTGGCGGCACTAGCACAGATACGCAGTATTTT,CASSAPGGTSTDTQYF,16,NA,NA,TRBV6-1,TRBJ2-3
TGTGCCACAAGGGGGCGGACTAATGAAAAACTGTTTTTT,CATRGRTNEKLFF,13,TRBD1,NA,TRBV10-3,TRBJ1-4
TGTGCCAGCCAGGGAGGGCCTCACACCGGGGAGCTGTTTTTT,CASQGGPHTGELFF,14,TRBD2,NA,TRBV27,TRBJ2-2
TGTGCCAGCAGTTTGGCGGGAGAGCAGTTCTTC,CASSLAGEQFF,11,NA,NA,TRBV28,TRBJ2-1
TGTGCCAGCAGCTTCAGGATGAACACTGAAGCTTTCTTT,CASSFRMNTEAFF,13,NA,NA,TRBV7-9,TRBJ1-1
TGTGCCAGCAACCGGGAACAGGGGCGTTACGAGCAGTACTTC,CASNREQGRYEQYF,14,TRBD1,NA,TRBV14,TRBJ2-7
TGTGCCAGCAGCTCAAAGCTGACTAGCGGGAGGGCAGATACGCAGTATTTT,CASSSKLTSGRADTQYF,17,TRBD2,NA,TRBV7-3,TRBJ2-3
TGTGCCAGCAGCCAAGGGGTCGGGATTTACAATGAGCAGTTCTTC,CASSQGVGIYNEQFF,15,NA,NA,TRBV4-2,TRBJ2-1
TGTGCCAGCAGTGAAATTCGGGACAGTGAAGCTTTCTTT,CASSEIRDSEAFF,13,TRBD1,NA,TRBV2,TRBJ1-1
TGCGCCAGCGCTGAACTGCTAGCGGGAGGGCAGACCAAAAACATTCAGTACTTC,CASAELLAGGQTKNIQYF,18,TRBD2,NA,TRBV10-2,TRBJ2-4
TGTGCCAGCAGCTTAGCCTACGGTGAGAGTGGGCGAAGGACCTACGAGCAGTACTTC,CASSLAYGESGRRTYEQYF,19,NA,NA,TRBV11-2,TRBJ2-7